This TCR beta chain was identified in a study of blood T cell repertoires in COVID-19. As for the study in general: The samples span acute and convalescent COVID-19 from the United States, Italy and Spain. Sources were T cells, B-cell-depleted T cells, or PBMCs; the material itself was cDNA or gDNA.

Germline V CDR1 and CDR2: LNHDA, SQIVND (reference sequence). The CDR3 loop spans 12 amino acids. The V end lost 4 bases, the J end lost 11 bases, and 11 bases lay between the germline ends. Patients from Seattle were sampled longitudinally, starting during active infection. As processed by the authors: Reference gene primer amplification in the assay estimated nucleated cell counts. Profiled with immunoSEQ multiplex PCR; TCRdb holds only in-frame clones, not every one. D and trimming come from the DNA, and the V and J calls and clone size come from that table. The sample has around 150,000 clones; around 87% are singletons.

The chain uses TRBV19 and TRBJ1-4, with unresolved D. This sequence originates from a woman in her 70s with COVID-19, enrolled during active disease. Specimen: peripheral blood. For the CDR3, the DNA is TGTGCCAGTAGTACCGAGACCGGGAAACTGTTTTTT. Its translation is CASSTETGKLFF.